The source of this T cell receptor (beta chain) is a study of molecular identifiers for immune sequencing clone quantification. This clonotype was picked up many times. TCRdb fed the PCR reads into MiXCR, producing one record per CDR3 protein. The sample yields 60,000 to 75,000 distinct CDR3 sequences, about 20% seen once. This receptor was obtained from a human donor in good health. Some libraries in this study had Jurkat cell RNA spiked in. The sequenced sample was naive CD8+ T cells from blood, with Jurkat cell RNA spiked in. Subset noted: FACS-sorted CD8+CD4-CCR7+CD45RA+ naive T cells.

The CDR3 coding sequence is TGTGCCAGCAGCCAAGCCGGACTAGCGGGAGGAGTTAACACCGGGGAGCTGTTTTTT. Amino acids: CASSQAGLAGGVNTGELFF. The rearrangement joins TRBV14 to TRBJ2-2, with 14 nucleotides matching TRBD2. Germline V gene sequence: CDR1 SGHDN, CDR2 FVKESK. V was clipped by 1 base and J by 2 bases; unmatched bases: 6. CDR3 length: 19 residues.